Below, 13 T cell receptor beta chains from the same sample are listed, as sequenced in a study of cytomegalovirus exposure and HLA in healthy donors. PCR primers comprised 60 Vbeta and 13 Jbeta primers. Sequencing was performed with immunoSEQ multiplex PCR; in TCRdb, only in-frame clones are kept and a portion is missing. The table shows more than 55,000 clones, with about 83% occurring only once. Sequencing was performed on PBMCs. These receptors came from a human donor in good health.

V gene TRBV6-1 combines with J gene TRBJ1-2; 10 bases line up with TRBD1. With 4 bases clipped from V and 8 bases from J, the junction kept 4 bases outside the gene matches. Germline CDR1 and CDR2: MNHNS and SASEGT. The CDR3 runs 13 residues. The CDR3 DNA sequence: TGTGCCAGCAGTGGACAGGGGGCAGGAGGCTACACCTTC. The encoded protein is CASSGQGAGGYTF.

This rearrangement joins TRBV2 to TRBJ1-2, with D possibly TRBD1 on 5 matching bases. The CDR3 is 15 amino acids. V dropped 6 bases and J dropped 5 bases, with 19 bases sitting between them. CDR1 is SNHLY and CDR2 is FYNNEI in the germline V gene. For the CDR3, the DNA is TGTGCCAGCAGCAAAAAACAGGTTGTCGATTATGGCTACACCTTC. Translating it yields CASSKKQVVDYGYTF.

The chain joins TRBV25-1 to TRBJ2-7, with 9 bases lining up with TRBD2. Germline lookup yields CDR1 MGHDK and CDR2 SYGVNS. V shed 5 bases and J 2 bases; nucleotides not matched to a gene: 7. This CDR3 region has 15 residues. For the CDR3, the DNA is TGTGCCAGCAGTTACTCAGCGGGGGGCCCCTACGAGCAGTACTTC. This codes for CASSYSAGGPYEQYF.

The chain is built from TRBV28 and TRBJ2-1; a possible D gene is TRBD2 (6 bases). V lost 6 bases, J lost 3 bases, and 15 bases lay in between. The CDR3 runs 15 residues. Germline V lookup: CDR1 MDHEN, CDR2 SYDVKM. The CDR3 loop reads CASSQTRILYNEQFF. CDR3 nucleotide sequence: TGTGCCAGCAGCCAGACTAGGATACTCTACAATGAGCAGTTCTTC.

This chain uses TRBV19 with TRBJ1-1, with a weak D call TRBD1 (5 bases). The CDR3 length is 15 residues. Germline V CDR1 and CDR2: LNHDA, SQIVND (reference sequence). The V end lost 1 base, the J end lost 3 bases, and 12 bases lay between the germline ends. DNA of the CDR3: TGTGCCAGTAGTATAGCGGGGACGGGGGACACTGAAGCTTTCTTT. It encodes CASSIAGTGDTEAFF.

This chain links TRBV7-2 with TRBJ2-4; maybe TRBD1 (5 bases). This CDR3 spans 16 amino acids. Trimming shortened V by 5 bases and J by 2 bases, and 16 bases separated the two germline ends. The germline gives CDR1 SGHTA, CDR2 FQGNSA. Written as DNA, the CDR3 is TGTGCCAGCAGCCGTCAGGGTGCCCTAACCAAAAACATTCAGTACTTC. This translates into CASSRQGALTKNIQYF.

This chain connects TRBV6-4 to TRBJ1-1; no definite D call. The length of the CDR3 is 13 residues. Germline values: CDR1 MRHNA, CDR2 SNTAGT. Trimming took off 3 bases at V and 1 base at J, with 6 bases between the two ends. CDR3 region: CASSEQKNTEAFF. The CDR3, as DNA: TGTGCCAGCAGTGAGCAGAAGAACACTGAAGCTTTCTTT.

The chain couples TRBV6-1 to TRBJ2-5, with a possible D match to TRBD1 (5 bases). CDR3 length equals 14 residues. V was clipped by 5 bases and J by 2 bases, with 12 bases between them. Germline-derived CDR1 and CDR2 are MNHNS and SASEGT. The CDR3 region is CASSFRRGQETQYF. CDR3 nucleotides: TGTGCCAGCAGTTTCCGAAGGGGTCAAGAGACCCAGTACTTC.

This chain joins TRBV4-3 and TRBJ2-3, with 7 nucleotides matching TRBD2. This CDR3 is 16 amino acids long. The germline CDR1 and CDR2 sequences are LGHNA and YSLEER. With V trimmed by 0 bases and J by 3 bases, 6 bases remained unmatched. The CDR3 loop is CASSQERGGPTDTQYF. The DNA for the CDR3 is TGCGCCAGCAGCCAAGAACGGGGAGGGCCTACAGATACGCAGTATTTT.

The CDR3 spells CASSSRRDRLYEQYF. The CDR3 nucleotides are TGTGCCAGCAGCTCCCGCCGGGACAGGCTTTACGAGCAGTACTTC. The chain recombines TRBV5-5 with TRBJ2-7, with 8 bases lining up with TRBD1. The CDR3 contains 15 residues. The germline V gene encodes CDR1 SGHKS and CDR2 YYEKEE (reference sequence). With V trimmed by 3 bases and J by 4 bases, 9 bases remained unmatched.

The chain couples TRBV11-2 to TRBJ2-7; TRBD1 agrees at 9 bases. The CDR3 spans 15 residues. CDR1 and CDR2 (germline): SGHAT, FQNNGV. After removal of 1 base from V and 3 bases from J, the junction contained 4 bases not matched to a gene. The DNA for the CDR3 is TGTGCCAGCAGCTTAGGTAGGGACAGGGTCTACGAGCAGTACTTC. It codes for CASSLGRDRVYEQYF.

This chain uses TRBV30 with TRBJ2-3; 12 bases are a match to TRBD2. J gave up 9 bases and V 2 bases, and 6 bases lay outside the gene matches. Germline lookup yields CDR1 GTSNPN and CDR2 SVGIG (reference sequence). The CDR3 contains 14 residues. The CDR3 DNA is TGTGCCTGGAGTAAGCGACTAGCGGGAGACACGCAGTATTTT. Protein sequence: CAWSKRLAGDTQYF.

This clone appeared once. This rearrangement joins TRBV4-2 to TRBJ1-2; D remains unclear. This CDR3 has 16 amino acids. Trimming removed 0 bases at V and 0 bases at J, with 11 bases between. Looked up from germline, CDR1 is LGHNA and CDR2 is YNFKEQ. The CDR3 loop is CASSQDGARSNYGYTF. The DNA of the CDR3 is TGTGCCAGCAGCCAAGACGGCGCCAGGTCTAACTATGGCTACACCTTC.